The 25 T cell receptor beta chains presented below share a single source sample, sequenced in a study of esophageal squamous cell carcinoma under preoperative chemotherapy. Via MiXCR, TCRdb re-called the PCR reads, giving one row per CDR3 protein. The profile shows some 16,000 distinct CDR3 sequences, over 55% of them singletons. The time point is: before preoperative PTX-NDP chemotherapy. The specimen was obtained from a patient given preoperative chemotherapy. The source of these receptors is a human donor with esophageal squamous cell carcinoma. The donor label of this sample is uncertain.

This clonotype was recorded once. This chain links TRBV6-1 with TRBJ2-1, with D perhaps given as TRBD1 or TRBD2 (5 bases each). The DNA end favors TRBJ2-7, so the J call may be wrong. Per the germline V gene, CDR1 is MNHNS and CDR2 is SASEGT. CDR3 size: 14 residues. The DNA for the CDR3 is TGTGCCAGCAGCCTTGGGACGGGCTCCTACGAGCAGTACTTC. It yields the protein CASSLGTGSYEQYF.

On this clonotype itself: A read error may produce the germline difference seen at one junction end. This chain connects TRBV12-3 or TRBV12-4 to TRBJ2-4; 8 bases are a match to TRBD2. The CDR3 has 16 residues. The CDR3 DNA reads as TGTGCCAGCAGTACCACGGGGGGGGGCGCCAAAGATACTCAGTATTTC. It encodes CASSTTGGGAKDTQYF.

For this clonotype: One end of the junction is discordant with germline, which a read error may explain. V and J are TRBV7-2 and TRBJ2-3, with D possibly matching TRBD2 (6 bases). Germline CDR1 and CDR2: SGHTA and FQGNSA. The CDR3 covers 14 residues. CDR3 sequence: CASRLASSVDMQYF. In nucleotides, the CDR3 is TGTGCCAGCAGGTTAGCGTCTAGCGTAGACATGCAGTATTTT.

Of note for this clonotype: The junction differs from germline at one of its ends, possibly a read error. The chain is built from TRBV10-3 and TRBJ2-3, with 9 bases identical to TRBD2. The germline gives CDR1 ENHRY, CDR2 SYGVKD. The CDR3 is 14 amino acids. CDR3 DNA sequence: TGTGGCGGCGCGGGGGGGGGGGCCACAAATACGCAGTATTTT. The encoded protein is CGGAGGGATNTQYF.

By share of the sample, this clonotype is medium-sized. The V call is TRBV6-1, the J call TRBJ1-5; D is unclear. This CDR3 comprises 15 residues. Germline CDR1 MNHNS, CDR2 SASEGT. Trimming took 2 bases from V and 0 from J, leaving 8 bases between them. The CDR3 DNA is TGTGCCAGCAGTGAACCACAGTATAGCAATCAGCCCCAGCATTTT. Translated: CASSEPQYSNQPQHF.

The CDR3 spells CASRKENTEKQYF. For the CDR3, the DNA is TGTGCCAGCAGGAAGGAGAACACCGAGAAGCAGTATTTT. The rearrangement links TRBV6-1 to TRBJ2-2, with D hard to call. The DNA end favors TRBJ2-3, so the J call may be wrong. This CDR3 spans 13 amino acids. Germline V CDR1 and CDR2: MNHNS, SASEGT.

A remark on this clonotype: A read error is likely, as this CDR3 ends without the conserved phenylalanine or tryptophan. The chain recombines TRBV6-1 with TRBJ2-5, with a weak D call TRBD1 (6 bases). CDR1 and CDR2 (germline): MNHNS, SASEGT. The CDR3 spans 14 residues. Trimming stripped 6 bases from V and 4 bases from J, with 15 bases between. The CDR3 DNA is TGTGCCAGCAGGTGGCAGGGGACACCAGAGACCCAGTACACC. Protein product: CASRWQGTPETQYT.

In DNA, the CDR3 is TGTGCCAGCAGCGACCCAGCCTTAGCGGGACCCTACAATGAGCAGTTCTTC. This sequence encodes CASSDPALAGPYNEQFF. The chain has TRBV6-1 and TRBJ2-1; TRBD2 matches at 8 bases. Germline V lookup: CDR1 MNHNS, CDR2 SASEGT. With V trimmed by 6 bases and J by 2 bases, 12 bases remained unmatched. The CDR3 totals 17 residues.

The chain links TRBV9 to TRBJ2-2; TRBD2 is a possible D gene (5 bases). Trimming pared 8 bases from V and 2 bases from J, leaving 16 bases between. The CDR3 has 15 residues. The V gene's germline CDR1 is SGDLS and CDR2 YYNGEE. Here the CDR3 reads CARLLWTPNTGELFF. As DNA, the CDR3 is TGTGCCAGACTTTTATGGACTCCTAACACCGGGGAGCTGTTTTTT.

J is TRBJ2-1 and V is TRBV11-2, with TRBD2 matching 9 bases. Germline V CDR1 and CDR2: SGHAT, FQNNGV. The CDR3 is 16 amino acids. The trim removed 1 base at V and 4 bases at J, leaving 5 bases unmatched. CDR3 region: CASSLGLAGFYNEQFF. CDR3 sequence (DNA): TGTGCCAGCAGCTTAGGTCTAGCGGGATTTTACAATGAGCAGTTCTTC.

This chain uses TRBV6-1 with TRBJ2-1; no reliable D call. Deletions cut 1 base from V and 8 bases from J, with 12 bases between. The CDR3 has 14 amino acids. CDR1 MNHNS and CDR2 SASEGT come from the germline V gene. CDR3 loop: CASSEVFRGDEQFF. The CDR3 DNA sequence: TGTGCCAGCAGTGAAGTGTTCCGTGGCGATGAGCAGTTCTTC.

Note on this clonotype: The germline gene is not matched at one end of the junction; a read error may be the cause. V and J are TRBV6-1 and TRBJ2-3; the match to TRBD2 covers 9 bases. Germline V gene lookup returns CDR1 MNHNS and CDR2 SASEGT. The CDR3 has 14 amino acids. DNA of the CDR3: TGTGCCGGCAGTGGGGGACTAGCCGTCGATACGCAGTATTTC. Its protein product is CAGSGGLAVDTQYF.

This clonotype was seen many times. This rearrangement joins TRBV27 to TRBJ1-6; weak D call: TRBD1 (5 bases). V was pared by 5 bases and J by 0 bases, with 14 bases between. The CDR3 consists of 17 residues. The germline CDR1 and CDR2 sequences are MNHEY and SMNVEV (reference sequence). The CDR3 DNA reads as TGTGCCAGCAGTCCCGGTGTAGACAGCTCCTATAATTCACCCCTCCACTTT. It yields the protein CASSPGVDSSYNSPLHF.

V and J are TRBV6-5 and TRBJ2-1; D might be TRBD1 (6 bases). CDR1 and CDR2 (germline): MNHEY, SVGAGI. The CDR3 runs to 15 residues. Trimming pared 0 bases from V and 10 bases from J, leaving 16 bases between. CDR3 coding DNA: TGTGCCAGCAGTTACTCGGGGGCAGGGGCTTACGAGCAGTTCTTC. Its protein is CASSYSGAGAYEQFF.

This rearrangement joins TRBV6-1 to TRBJ2-5, with a possible D match to TRBD2 (6 bases). Per germline, CDR1 MNHNS and CDR2 SASEGT. V was clipped by 1 base and J by 11 bases, with 32 bases between them. The CDR3 is 19 amino acids. CDR3 nucleotide sequence: TGTGCCAGCAGTGAAGGTGCGGGGAACGAAGTCCGTGACAAAGACACTCAGTACTTC. It codes for CASSEGAGNEVRDKDTQYF.

Concerning this clonotype itself: One junction end disagrees with the germline gene, perhaps due to a read error. J is TRBJ1-6 and V is TRBV27; D remains unclear. The CDR3 is 15 residues long. Per the germline V gene, CDR1 is MNHEY and CDR2 is SMNVEV (reference sequence). The CDR3 DNA sequence: TGTGCCAGCAGCCTTTTCACTTCATATAATTCACCCCTCAACTTT. Translating it yields CASSLFTSYNSPLNF.

The genes are TRBV7-2 and TRBJ2-1; 9 nucleotides agree with TRBD2. Germline values: CDR1 SGHTA, CDR2 FQGNSA. The CDR3 consists of 15 residues. V gave up 0 bases and J gave up 9 bases; unmatched junction bases: 6. The CDR3 DNA sequence: TGTGCCAGCAGCTTAGCTAGCGGGAGAATTAGTGAGCAGTTCTTC. This translates into CASSLASGRISEQFF.

The chain recombines TRBV6-1 with TRBJ2-5, with unresolved D. The CDR3 contains 12 residues. Germline-derived CDR1 and CDR2 are MNHNS and SASEGT. The V gene lost 5 bases and the J gene lost 11 bases, with 15 bases spanning the gap. This CDR3 is CASSRFAGEQYF. CDR3 sequence (DNA): TGTGCCAGCAGTCGGTTCGCTGGTGAGCAGTACTTC.

This clonotype was counted at least ten times. The CDR3 loop reads CASSPLGNARGEQYF. DNA of the CDR3: TGTGCCAGCAGCCCCCTGGGAAACGCGAGGGGCGAGCAGTACTTC. The chain employs TRBV14 and TRBJ2-1; the D call may be TRBD1 or TRBD2 (5 bases each). The DNA end favors TRBJ2-7, so the J call may be wrong. The germline gives CDR1 SGHDN, CDR2 FVKESK. The CDR3 totals 15 residues.

The chain is built from TRBV6-1 and TRBJ2-3, with D unclear. Trimming removed 6 bases from V and 2 bases from J, with 9 bases in between. The CDR3 consists of 13 residues. Germline CDR1 MNHNS, CDR2 SASEGT. The CDR3 loop is CASRVSNTDTQYF. The CDR3 bases are TGTGCCAGCAGGGTGTCGAACACAGATACGCAGTATTTT.

This clonotype showed up just a few times. This CDR3 reads CASSEALQALVGQFF. In DNA form, the CDR3 reads TGTGCCAGCAGTGAAGCGCTTCAAGCACTAGTCGGGCAGTTCTTC. The chain carries TRBV6-1 and TRBJ2-1; TRBD2 is a possible D gene (5 bases). Trimming removed 0 bases from V and 12 bases from J, with 18 bases in between. The CDR3 sequence is 15 residues long. Per germline, CDR1 MNHNS and CDR2 SASEGT.

As for this clonotype: The junction shows a germline mismatch at one end, possibly a read error. The chain is built from TRBV6-1 and TRBJ2-4; D is possibly TRBD2 (6 bases). In germline, CDR1 is MNHNS, CDR2 SASEGT. This CDR3 has 18 residues. The CDR3 sequence is CASSGVIGGRVDKDIQYF. The CDR3 nucleotides read TGTGCCAGCAGTGGGGTGATAGGAGGGCGTGTAGACAAAGACATCCAGTACTTC.

The V and J genes are TRBV12-3 or TRBV12-4 and TRBJ2-1, with D perhaps being TRBD1 or TRBD2 (5 bases each). The CDR3 loop spans 15 amino acids. The germline V and J ends were trimmed by 3 bases and 5 bases, with 14 bases remaining between them. The chain's CDR3 is CASSFAGTSNNEQFF. The DNA for the CDR3 is TGTGCCAGCAGTTTTGCAGGGACCTCAAACAATGAGCAGTTCTTC.

The gene calls are TRBV6-1 and TRBJ2-3; possible D gene TRBD1, 6 bases. The DNA end lines up better with TRBJ2-7; the J call may be wrong. CDR1 is MNHNS and CDR2 is SASEGT in the germline V gene. CDR3 length: 16 residues. The CDR3 here is CASSEGIQGPPETQYF. CDR3 nucleotide sequence: TGTGCCAGCAGTGAAGGTATACAGGGTCCCCCAGAGACGCAGTACTTC.

V usage is TRBV6-1 and J usage is TRBJ2-1; a possible D gene is TRBD1 (6 bases). The J call may be incorrect, as the DNA end agrees better with TRBJ2-2. In germline, CDR1 is MNHNS, CDR2 SASEGT. The CDR3 length is 16 residues. CDR3 amino acids: CASSLVQGRAYGELFF. The CDR3, as DNA: TGTGCCAGCAGCCTTGTACAGGGTAGGGCCTACGGTGAGCTGTTTTTT.